Sequencing of this T cell receptor (beta chain) was carried out in a study of T cell responses to AZD1222 COVID-19 vaccine. Notes on the study in general: Vaccine-associated CD4 TCRs spanned spike, dominant at 160-218 and 743-854.

This clone was seen repeatedly, ten times or more. Its specificity is not known. This CDR3 has 14 amino acids. The trim removed 4 bases at V and 7 bases at J, leaving 10 bases unmatched. Germline loops: CDR1 MGHRA, CDR2 YSYEKL. The method was immunoSEQ multiplex PCR; TCRdb's version includes in-frame clones alone and lacks a portion of them. The repertoire has approximately 92,000 clones, 91% of them found once; the top ten carry 6% to 9%. Sequenced here: peripheral blood, sampled on day 0 of AZD1222 vaccination. The receptor comes from an adult in good health. The V call is TRBV4-1, the J call TRBJ2-7; 7 nucleotides agree with TRBD2. The DNA for the CDR3 is TGCGCCAGCAGCCGCGCAGCGGGATACGAAGAGCAGTACTTC. This encodes CASSRAAGYEEQYF.